The 25 T cell receptor beta chains in this list originate from one sample, sequenced in a study of T cells in Graves' hyperthyroidism and ophthalmopathy. Regions amplified from RNA transcripts were the TCR beta CDR3 regions. First-round RT-PCR with HTBI primers amplified the TCR CDR3 region. TCRdb analysed the multiplex PCR reads with MiXCR anew, one entry per CDR3 protein. The data hold under 350,000 distinct CDR3 sequences, with 15% to 20% observed a single time. Sequenced: blood. The receptors shown here come from a woman aged 45-65 years with Graves' hyperthyroidism.

This chain uses TRBV24-1 with TRBJ2-7, with D uncertain. This CDR3 comprises 12 residues. The germline CDR1 and CDR2 sequences are KGHDR and SFDVKD. The V and J ends lost 9 bases and 7 bases respectively, with 15 bases between them. The CDR3 region is CATSDGWGEQYF. CDR3 in DNA: TGTGCCACCTCGGACGGTTGGGGAGAGCAGTACTTC.

About this clonotype itself: It may be a read error: a sequence one base away is much more abundant. The rearrangement uses TRBV11-2 and TRBJ2-1; D uncertain. V was cut by 6 bases and J by 8 bases, with 17 bases left in between. CDR3 length equals 14 residues. Germline V gene data show CDR1 as SGHAT and CDR2 as FQNNGV. This chain's CDR3 is CASRRTTRIDEQFF. DNA for the CDR3: TGTGCCAGCAGGCGGACGACAAGGATCGATGAGCAGTTCTTC.

The V call is TRBV3-1, the J call TRBJ2-5; 9 nucleotides align to TRBD2. The CDR3 covers 16 residues. The germline V gene encodes CDR1 LGHDT and CDR2 YNNKEL (reference sequence). The junction had 9 bases not matched to a gene; V was cut back by 6 bases and J by 1 base. The CDR3 region is CASSHAGGRIQETQYF. Written as DNA, the CDR3 is TGTGCCAGCAGTCACGCGGGGGGGAGGATCCAAGAGACCCAGTACTTC.

In its sample, this clonotype was seen a few times. The gene calls are TRBV11-2 and TRBJ1-6, with TRBD1 matching over 7 bases. CDR1 and CDR2 (germline): SGHAT, FQNNGV. V shed 5 bases and J 8 bases; nucleotides not matched to a gene: 6. The CDR3 is 14 residues long. The CDR3 protein is CASSPDRWDSPLHF. In DNA form, the CDR3 reads TGTGCCAGCAGCCCGGACAGGTGGGATTCACCCCTCCACTTT.

This clonotype showed up just a few times. V usage is TRBV6-1 and J usage is TRBJ2-2; the D is unclear. With 6 bases removed from V and 0 bases from J, the gap between germline ends came to 5 bases. In germline, CDR1 is MNHNS, CDR2 SASEGT. This CDR3 spans 13 amino acids. The CDR3 sequence: CASRRSNTGELFF. DNA of the CDR3: TGTGCCAGCAGGAGATCGAACACCGGGGAGCTGTTTTTT.

As to this clonotype: It may be a read error: a sequence one base away is much more abundant. For the CDR3, the DNA is TGTGCCAGCAGCCGTGGCCGGACAGATACGCAGTATTTT. Translated, it gives CASSRGRTDTQYF. The chain employs TRBV11-2 and TRBJ2-3; D is ambiguous. Per germline, CDR1 SGHAT and CDR2 FQNNGV. The CDR3 loop spans 13 amino acids. Trimming took off 5 bases at V and 3 bases at J, with 9 bases between the two ends.

The sample holds many counts of this clonotype. This chain links TRBV11-2 with TRBJ2-3, with 7 bases lining up with TRBD2. Per germline, CDR1 SGHAT and CDR2 FQNNGV. Unmatched junction bases numbered 11, after V lost 5 bases and J lost 0 bases. There are 17 residues in the CDR3. CDR3 in DNA: TGTGCCAGCAGCCCCGGACCTAGCGGTCTCAGCACAGATACGCAGTATTTT. The encoded protein is CASSPGPSGLSTDTQYF.

The CDR3 coding sequence is TGTGCCAGCAGCCAACAGCCCGTGGGTTCACCCCTCCACTTT. Protein sequence: CASSQQPVGSPLHF. The genes are TRBV7-3 and TRBJ1-6; D remains ambiguous. V shed 5 bases and J shed 9 bases, with 14 bases lying between them. The CDR3 runs 14 residues. Germline CDR1 reads SGHTA; CDR2 reads FQGTGA.

This clonotype was observed a handful of times. The chain is built from TRBV6-1 and TRBJ2-1; D could derive from TRBD1 or TRBD2 (5 bases each). The CDR3 sequence is 15 residues long. The germline V and J ends were trimmed by 4 bases and 8 bases, with 18 bases remaining between them. Germline loops: CDR1 MNHNS, CDR2 SASEGT. CDR3 nucleotide sequence: TGTGCCAGCAGTGCCTCCGGGACCCCTATCTATGAGCAGTTCTTC. Translated, it gives CASSASGTPIYEQFF.

This clonotype was detected a few times. This rearrangement joins TRBV5-5 to TRBJ1-6; TRBD1 might be the D (5 bases). The CDR3 has 16 amino acids. Looked up from germline, CDR1 is SGHKS and CDR2 is YYEKEE (reference sequence). The V end lost 2 bases, the J end lost 2 bases, and 11 bases lay between the germline ends. The CDR3 sequence: CASSLPQGTYNSPLHF. In DNA form, the CDR3 reads TGTGCCAGCAGCTTACCCCAGGGCACCTATAATTCACCCCTCCACTTT.

The sample holds one count of this clonotype. A much larger clone differs by one base, so this may be a read error. This chain connects TRBV3-1 to TRBJ1-1; unclear D gene. Germline V gene lookup returns CDR1 LGHDT and CDR2 YNNKEL (reference sequence). Trimming left V 4 bases short and J 1 base short, with 10 bases between. The CDR3 is 14 amino acids. The CDR3 is CASSPGEANTEAFF. CDR3 DNA sequence: TGTGCCAGCAGCCCTGGGGAAGCGAACACTGAAGCTTTCTTT.

This clonotype was found many times. The chain joins TRBV11-2 to TRBJ1-4; 7 bases map to TRBD1. Per the germline V gene, CDR1 is SGHAT and CDR2 is FQNNGV. The CDR3 is 15 residues long. Trimming removed 6 bases from V and 2 bases from J; junction bases left unmatched: 6. CDR3 nucleotide sequence: TGTGCCAGCAGGACCGCGGGACAGACTAATGAAAAACTGTTTTTT. This encodes CASRTAGQTNEKLFF.

This clonotype has a handful of counts. This chain links TRBV20-1 with TRBJ2-2; 12 bases match TRBD2. The junction had 7 bases not matched to a gene; V was cut back by 0 bases and J by 5 bases. This CDR3 is 17 amino acids long. CDR1 and CDR2 (germline): DFQATT, SNEGSKA (reference sequence). The CDR3 DNA is TGCAGTGCTAGAGATAGACTAGCGGGAGTGATAACCGGGGAGCTGTTTTTT. Translating gives CSARDRLAGVITGELFF.

The chain links TRBV30 to TRBJ2-6, with D perhaps TRBD1 or TRBD2 (6 bases each). The germline V gene has CDR1 GTSNPN and CDR2 SVGIG (reference sequence). There are 15 residues in the CDR3. V was clipped by 3 bases and J by 2 bases, with 11 bases between them. The CDR3 loop is CAWRRGGPGANVLTF. CDR3 sequence (DNA): TGTGCCTGGAGGCGAGGGGGGCCTGGGGCCAACGTCCTGACTTTC.

V usage is TRBV12-5 and J usage is TRBJ2-3; TRBD2 aligns across 12 bases. The CDR3 runs to 20 residues. The germline CDR1 and CDR2 sequences are LGHNT and FRNRAP. Unmatched junction bases numbered 13, after V lost 2 bases and J lost 1 base. CDR3 nucleotides: TGTGCTAGTGGTTTGTCGTCCGGGAGGGGACTAGCGGGTGGCACAGATACGCAGTATTTT. This encodes CASGLSSGRGLAGGTDTQYF.

The count of this clonotype is one. The chain has TRBV20-1 and TRBJ2-5, with D possibly matching TRBD2 (5 bases). V was shortened by 0 bases and J by 0 bases, with 11 bases between the two germline ends. The CDR3 loop spans 15 amino acids. Germline assignment: CDR1 DFQATT and CDR2 SNEGSKA (reference sequence). The CDR3 DNA follows: TGCAGTGCTAGAGACCCCGCACTAGACCAAGAGACCCAGTACTTC. Translating it yields CSARDPALDQETQYF.

This clonotype was seen more than once but under ten times. The chain combines TRBV19 with TRBJ2-1; TRBD1 is a possible D gene (5 bases). The CDR3 consists of 13 residues. The V end was cut by 5 bases, the J end by 2 bases, with 7 bases between. Germline V CDR1 and CDR2: LNHDA, SQIVND (reference sequence). The DNA for the CDR3 is TGTGCCAGTAGTGAGGACACCTACAATGAGCAGTTCTTC. Translated, it gives CASSEDTYNEQFF.

The chain employs TRBV5-1 and TRBJ2-5; D perhaps matches TRBD1 (7 bases). The V end was cut by 4 bases, the J end by 4 bases, with 11 bases between. The germline V gene encodes CDR1 SGHRS and CDR2 YFSETQ. This CDR3 region has 13 residues. For the CDR3, the DNA is TGCGCCAGCAGCCCAGGGGGAGGAGAGACCCAGTACTTC. Its protein product is CASSPGGGETQYF. The full variable domain, its missing parts supplied by reference TRBV5-1 and TRBJ2-5, is KAGVTQTPRYLIKTRGQQVTLSCSPISGHRSVSWYQQTPGQGLQFLFEYFSETQRNKGNFPGRFSGRQFSNSRSEMNVSTLELGDSALYLCASSPGGGETQYFGPGTRLLVL.

This clonotype turned up a few times. This chain uses TRBV5-1 with TRBJ1-5; maybe TRBD1 (5 bases). V was pared by 2 bases and J by 5 bases, with 17 bases between. The CDR3 loop spans 16 amino acids. CDR1 is SGHRS and CDR2 is YFSETQ in the germline V gene. The CDR3 bases are TGCGCCAGCAGCTTTCGGGAAGGGGCAGGTTATCAGCCCCAGCATTTT. Its protein product is CASSFREGAGYQPQHF.

This clonotype was observed at least ten times. This rearrangement joins TRBV12-3 or TRBV12-4 to TRBJ1-5, with D maybe TRBD1 (6 bases). Trimming shortened V by 3 bases and J by 4 bases, and 19 bases separated the two germline ends. This CDR3 is built from 17 residues. The CDR3, as DNA: TGTGCCAGCAGTTTGGGTTCTGGGGGGCGTAGGAATCAGCCCCAGCATTTT. Translation: CASSLGSGGRRNQPQHF.

This clonotype was counted at least ten times. The chain is built from TRBV28 and TRBJ1-1; D may be TRBD1 (5 bases). The germline CDR1 and CDR2 sequences are MDHEN and SYDVKM. The CDR3 is 16 amino acids. Trimming removed 3 bases from V and 5 bases from J, with 19 bases in between. The CDR3 sequence: CASSLTRRPGGTEAFF. In DNA form, the CDR3 reads TGTGCCAGCAGTTTGACCCGTCGTCCGGGGGGAACTGAAGCTTTCTTT.

This clonotype was detected ten times or more. The V call is TRBV11-2, the J call TRBJ2-3; D is unclear. This CDR3 has 13 amino acids. Germline loops: CDR1 SGHAT, CDR2 FQNNGV. The V end lost 6 bases, the J end lost 7 bases, and 14 bases lay between the germline ends. Here the CDR3 reads CASRSSDRNTQYF. As DNA, the CDR3 is TGTGCCAGCAGATCTTCTGATAGAAATACGCAGTATTTT.

The rearrangement joins TRBV20-1 to TRBJ2-1; TRBD2 matches 11 bases. The ends lost 3 bases at V and 8 bases at J; junction bases unmatched: 3. CDR1 is DFQATT and CDR2 is SNEGSKA in the germline V gene (reference sequence). This CDR3 is built from 13 residues. Here the CDR3 reads CSASTSGSDEQFF. The CDR3 region has the DNA TGCAGTGCTAGTACTAGCGGGAGCGATGAGCAGTTCTTC.

This clonotype turned up a few times. This chain joins TRBV7-3 and TRBJ2-3; 7 nucleotides match TRBD1. Germline V gene lookup returns CDR1 SGHTA and CDR2 FQGTGA. The V segment lost 1 base and the J segment 1 base; nucleotides outside the gene matches: 2. The CDR3 is 15 amino acids. The CDR3 loop reads CASSLRDSRTDTQYF. The CDR3 bases are TGTGCCAGCAGCTTAAGGGACAGCCGCACAGATACGCAGTATTTT.

This clonotype has at least ten counts. The chain has TRBV5-8 and TRBJ1-2, with D unclear. Germline V lookup: CDR1 SGHTS, CDR2 YDEGEE. The germline V and J ends were trimmed by 0 bases and 8 bases, with 11 bases remaining between them. This CDR3 spans 13 amino acids. The CDR3 loop is CASSLAAKLGYTF. Here the CDR3 DNA reads TGTGCCAGCAGCTTGGCCGCCAAGCTGGGCTACACCTTC.